This T cell receptor beta chain was retrieved from a study of blood T cell repertoires in COVID-19. Study overall: The United States, Italy and Spain supplied acute and convalescent COVID-19 samples. The analysed material was cDNA or gDNA that came from T cells, B-cell-depleted T cells, or PBMCs.

CDR3 size: 16 residues. The junction had 2 bases not matched to a gene; V was cut back by 5 bases and J by 1 base. Per germline, CDR1 SGHVS and CDR2 FQNEAQ. Per the original data handling: Quantification of nucleated cells was approximated via reference gene primer amplification. Using immunoSEQ multiplex PCR, the repertoire was profiled, and TCRdb retains in-frame clones only, with some absent. V and J calls and clone size are as listed in that table; D and trimming were resolved from the DNA. The sample records roughly 120,000 clones, less than 85% being singletons. The sample consisted of peripheral blood. This chain connects TRBV7-8 to TRBJ2-3, with TRBD2 matching over 14 bases. The sequence was collected from a human donor with acute or convalescent COVID-19. The donor label of this sample is uncertain. CDR3: CASSKGLAGGTDTQYF. Written as DNA, the CDR3 is TGTGCCAGCAGCAAGGGACTAGCGGGGGGCACAGATACGCAGTATTTT.